The 30 T cell receptor beta chains in this list originate from one sample, sequenced in a study of blood T cell repertoires in COVID-19. Clones were sequenced by immunoSEQ multiplex PCR, and TCRdb holds only the in-frame ones, with some missing. The table includes around 68,000 clones, 79% detected once. The source material was peripheral blood. The receptors here all came from a woman aged 45-65 years with acute or convalescent COVID-19.

This chain links TRBV18 with TRBJ2-1; 12 positions agree with TRBD2. CDR3 length equals 15 residues. Germline V lookup: CDR1 KGHSH, CDR2 LQKENI. The V segment lost 3 bases and the J segment 5 bases; nucleotides outside the gene matches: 2. The CDR3 region is CASSPRTSGDNEQFF. CDR3 nucleotides: TGTGCCAGCTCACCCCGGACTAGCGGGGACAATGAGCAGTTCTTC.

In this sample, this clone turned up a few times. The CDR3 loop is CATSKAGQSYEQYF. Here the CDR3 DNA reads TGTGCCACCAGCAAGGCGGGACAGTCCTACGAGCAGTACTTC. V is TRBV15 and J is TRBJ2-7; the D gene is possibly TRBD1 (7 bases). The CDR3 loop spans 14 amino acids. Looked up from germline, CDR1 is LNHNV and CDR2 is YYDKDF (reference sequence). The V end lost 4 bases, the J end lost 1 base, and 11 bases lay between the germline ends.

This chain connects TRBV9 to TRBJ2-1; TRBD1 might be the D (5 bases). The germline V gene has CDR1 SGDLS and CDR2 YYNGEE. Trimming took 3 bases from V and 8 from J, leaving 9 bases between them. This CDR3 is 12 amino acids long. CDR3 nucleotides: TGTGCCAGCAGCGGTCAGGGCGATGAGCAGTTCTTC. Translating it yields CASSGQGDEQFF.

This chain links TRBV13 with TRBJ2-1; TRBD2 matches 13 bases. Germline CDR1 and CDR2: PRHDT and FYEKMQ (reference sequence). J was trimmed by 8 bases and V by 5 bases; bases with no gene match: 15. The CDR3 sequence is 18 residues long. CDR3 bases: TGTGCCAGCAGCCCTATCCGGGGGGGGACTAGCGGGAACGATGAGCAGTTCTTC. Its protein product is CASSPIRGGTSGNDEQFF.

This clone has only one observation. The V and J genes are TRBV6-6 and TRBJ2-1; a weak D match, TRBD2 (6 bases). V lost 0 bases, J lost 6 bases, and 15 bases lay in between. Germline CDR1 and CDR2: MNHNY and SVGAGI (reference sequence). The CDR3 extends over 16 amino acids. The CDR3 DNA sequence: TGTGCCAGCAGTTACTCCCCGGAGGGCCCCGGCAATGAGCAGTTCTTC. Amino acids: CASSYSPEGPGNEQFF.

The chain uses TRBV19 and TRBJ2-1; 8 bases match TRBD2. V dropped 8 bases and J dropped 6; count of bases not matched to a gene: 3. The CDR3 extends over 12 amino acids. Looked up from germline, CDR1 is LNHDA and CDR2 is SQIVND (reference sequence). The CDR3 coding sequence is TGTGCCAGTCGGACTAGCAGCAATGAGCAGTTCTTC. Protein product: CASRTSSNEQFF.

V usage is TRBV2 and J usage is TRBJ2-7; D remains ambiguous. Germline V gene sequence: CDR1 SNHLY, CDR2 FYNNEI. This CDR3 comprises 12 residues. Trimming pared 5 bases from V and 3 bases from J, leaving 8 bases between. The CDR3 loop reads CASSQIVYEQYF. The CDR3, as DNA: TGTGCCAGCAGTCAGATTGTCTACGAGCAGTACTTC.

This chain uses TRBV4-3 with TRBJ2-1; the D gene is possibly TRBD1 (6 bases). The CDR3 contains 15 residues. Germline lookup yields CDR1 LGHNA and CDR2 YSLEER. The V end was cut by 0 bases, the J end by 8 bases, with 14 bases between. DNA for the CDR3: TGCGCCAGCAGCCAAGATTTAGCACAGGGTGATGAGCAGTTCTTC. Residues: CASSQDLAQGDEQFF.

In DNA form, the CDR3 reads TGTGCCAGCCGACAGGGCAAGGGAACTAATGAAAAACTGTTTTTT. Translated, it gives CASRQGKGTNEKLFF. The rearrangement joins TRBV27 to TRBJ1-4, with 7 bases that match TRBD1. This CDR3 contains 15 residues. Germline loops: CDR1 MNHEY, CDR2 SMNVEV (reference sequence). The V gene end was trimmed by 8 bases and the J gene end by 1 base; junction bases not matched to a gene: 7.

The J gene is TRBJ2-1, the V gene TRBV29-1; maybe TRBD2 (5 bases). Germline V CDR1 and CDR2: SQVTM, ANQGSEA. The CDR3 contains 12 residues. Trimming shortened V by 1 base and J by 9 bases, and 10 bases separated the two germline ends. CDR3 region: CSVEVRGSEQFF. The CDR3, as DNA: TGCAGCGTTGAAGTCCGCGGGTCTGAGCAGTTCTTC.

The CDR3 region is CASSVTVDYSIQYEQYF. DNA of the CDR3: TGCGCCAGCAGCGTGACCGTGGACTACTCAATACAATACGAGCAGTACTTC. V is TRBV5-1 and J is TRBJ2-7, with a possible D match to TRBD2 (6 bases). The V end lost 4 bases, the J end lost 4 bases, and 24 bases lay between the germline ends. The length of the CDR3 is 17 residues. Germline V gene data show CDR1 as SGHRS and CDR2 as YFSETQ.

J is TRBJ1-2 and V is TRBV14, with D perhaps TRBD1 (6 bases). The V end lost 4 bases, the J end lost 3 bases, and 15 bases lay between the germline ends. CDR1 SGHDN and CDR2 FVKESK come from the germline V gene. This CDR3 is built from 15 residues. In DNA form, the CDR3 reads TGTGCCAGCAGCCCTCGAGTAGGGGGGGACTATGGCTACACCTTC. Protein sequence: CASSPRVGGDYGYTF.

The chain couples TRBV29-1 to TRBJ2-1; D may be TRBD2 (6 bases). This CDR3 has 14 residues. The ends were cut back, 6 bases at V and 5 bases at J, with 17 bases in the middle. The germline gives CDR1 SQVTM, CDR2 ANQGSEA. The CDR3 DNA reads as TGCAGCGTATATGGGTCTAGCGACAACAATGAGCAGTTCTTC. It is translated as CSVYGSSDNNEQFF.

The genes are TRBV4-1 and TRBJ1-2, with a possible D match to TRBD1 (5 bases). Germline values: CDR1 MGHRA, CDR2 YSYEKL. V was shortened by 4 bases and J by 2 bases, with 11 bases between the two germline ends. CDR3 length: 14 residues. The CDR3 loop reads CASSLKQENYGYTF. The CDR3 region has the DNA TGCGCCAGCAGCCTCAAACAGGAAAACTATGGCTACACCTTC.

V and J are TRBV6-4 and TRBJ2-3; 12 bases agree with TRBD2. Per the germline V gene, CDR1 is MRHNA and CDR2 is SNTAGT. Losses at the gene ends were 2 bases for V and 1 base for J; bases not matched to a gene: 13. The CDR3 extends over 20 amino acids. The chain's CDR3 is CASSDPSVLAGGPGTDTQYF. The CDR3 DNA follows: TGTGCCAGCAGTGACCCGAGCGTCCTAGCGGGGGGGCCTGGCACAGATACGCAGTATTTT.

The chain is built from TRBV5-4 and TRBJ2-2; D is unclear. Trimming cost V 3 bases and J 3 bases, with 15 bases left between them. From germline, CDR1 is SGHNT and CDR2 YYREEE (reference sequence). This CDR3 is built from 16 residues. The CDR3 bases are TGTGCCAGCAGCTCGGCTGACGGCCGGGACACCGGGGAGCTGTTTTTT. This gives the protein CASSSADGRDTGELFF. The full variable domain, rest sourced from reference TRBV5-4 and TRBJ2-2, is ETGVTQSPTHLIKTRGQQVTLRCSSQSGHNTVSWYQQALGQGPQFIFQYYREEENGRGNFPPRFSGLQFPNYSSELNVNALELDDSALYLCASSSADGRDTGELFFGEGSRLTVL.

The chain links TRBV19 to TRBJ2-1; 7 nucleotides align to TRBD1. Germline V lookup: CDR1 LNHDA, CDR2 SQIVND (reference sequence). There are 13 residues in the CDR3. Trimming removed 3 bases from V and 10 bases from J; junction bases left unmatched: 6. CDR3 nucleotide sequence: TGTGCCAGTAGTATTTCAGGGGGAAGGGAGCAGTTCTTC. Amino acid sequence: CASSISGGREQFF.

The chain is built from TRBV13 and TRBJ2-1, with D maybe TRBD1 (5 bases). Trimming removed 4 bases from V and 8 bases from J, with 12 bases in between. CDR3 length: 13 residues. Germline V lookup: CDR1 PRHDT, CDR2 FYEKMQ (reference sequence). The CDR3: CASSSTVPHEQFF. The CDR3 DNA follows: TGTGCCAGCAGCTCGACAGTCCCACATGAGCAGTTCTTC.

The rearrangement uses TRBV7-2 and TRBJ1-1, with D maybe TRBD1 (6 bases). Germline CDR1 is SGHTA and CDR2 is FQGNSA. The CDR3 length is 15 residues. With 5 bases removed from V and 2 bases from J, the gap between germline ends came to 15 bases. The CDR3 region has the DNA TGTGCCAGCAGCACCGGGGGCGGGGGTAACACTGAAGCTTTCTTT. Translated: CASSTGGGGNTEAFF.

The V and J genes are TRBV5-1 and TRBJ2-7; D uncertain. V was clipped by 1 base and J by 5 bases, with 10 bases between them. CDR3 length: 13 residues. Germline assignment: CDR1 SGHRS and CDR2 YFSETQ. CDR3 sequence: CASSLLPSNEQYF. The CDR3 region has the DNA TGCGCCAGCAGCTTGTTACCTAGTAACGAGCAGTACTTC.

The chain is built from TRBV6-2 or TRBV6-3 and TRBJ2-1; D unresolved. Per the germline V gene, CDR1 is MNHEY and CDR2 is SVGEGT. V was cut by 0 bases and J by 6 bases, with 21 bases left in between. The CDR3 is 18 residues long. The chain's CDR3 is CASSYSPLLEWSGNEQFF. The DNA of the CDR3 is TGTGCCAGCAGTTACTCCCCCCTACTGGAGTGGTCGGGCAATGAGCAGTTCTTC.

This chain connects TRBV7-8 to TRBJ1-4, with D possibly TRBD1 on 5 matching bases. The CDR3 is made up of 15 amino acids. V shed 5 bases and J shed 5 bases, with 15 bases lying between them. CDR1 and CDR2 (germline): SGHVS, FQNEAQ. The CDR3 nucleotides read TGTGCCAGCAGCACCGAGCAGGGACTGAATGAAAAACTGTTTTTT. Protein product: CASSTEQGLNEKLFF.

This clone has only a few counts. J is TRBJ2-1 and V is TRBV6-5; TRBD2 matches at 10 bases. CDR1 and CDR2 from the germline V gene are MNHEY and SVGAGI. The CDR3 totals 15 residues. Trimming cost V 6 bases and J 3 bases; bases outside gene matches: 5. The CDR3 sequence: CASSASSGGYNEQFF. The CDR3 DNA reads as TGTGCCAGCAGCGCATCTAGCGGGGGCTACAATGAGCAGTTCTTC.

The chain joins TRBV6-5 to TRBJ1-1; TRBD1 matches 7 bases. V shed 5 bases and J 5 bases; nucleotides not matched to a gene: 8. Looked up from germline, CDR1 is MNHEY and CDR2 is SVGAGI. CDR3 length equals 14 residues. Here the CDR3 reads CASSPTRQGTEAFF. DNA of the CDR3: TGTGCCAGCAGTCCTACCCGACAGGGTACTGAAGCTTTCTTT.

This clone has just a few counts. This chain connects TRBV15 to TRBJ1-5; the D gene is possibly TRBD1 (5 bases). This CDR3 contains 15 residues. Trimming stripped 0 bases from V and 6 bases from J, with 12 bases between. The germline V gene encodes CDR1 LNHNV and CDR2 YYDKDF (reference sequence). The CDR3 sequence is CATSRDSGVIQPQHF. The CDR3 coding sequence is TGTGCCACCAGCAGAGATTCGGGGGTTATTCAGCCCCAGCATTTT.

This clone was picked up a small number of times. The chain carries TRBV15 and TRBJ1-5; 7 bases match TRBD1. Losses at the gene ends were 3 bases for V and 6 bases for J; bases not matched to a gene: 17. Germline CDR1 reads LNHNV; CDR2 reads YYDKDF (reference sequence). This CDR3 has 18 amino acids. The CDR3 DNA sequence: TGTGCCACCAGCAGGGGGAACAGGGGAGTTGGAGGCGGTCAGCCCCAGCATTTT. Translating it yields CATSRGNRGVGGGQPQHF. The full variable domain, rest sourced from reference TRBV15 and TRBJ1-5, is DAMVIQNPRYQVTQFGKPVTLSCSQTLNHNVMYWYQQKSSQAPKLLFHYYDKDFNNEADTPDNFQSRRPNTSFCFLDIRSPGLGDTAMYLCATSRGNRGVGGGQPQHFGDGTRLSIL.

The J gene is TRBJ2-2, the V gene TRBV3-1 (or the pseudogene TRBV3-2); 12 bases are a match to TRBD2. With V trimmed by 1 base and J by 4 bases, 4 bases remained unmatched. CDR3 length: 17 residues. The germline V gene encodes CDR1 LGHDT and CDR2 YNNKEL (reference sequence). The CDR3 DNA follows: TGTGCCAGCAGCCAAGGGGAGGGACTAGCGGGCACCGGGGAGCTGTTTTTT. This sequence encodes CASSQGEGLAGTGELFF.

This clone was counted once. J is TRBJ2-5 and V is TRBV10-1; perhaps TRBD2 as D (7 bases). CDR3 length equals 14 residues. CDR1 and CDR2 from the germline V gene are WNHNN and SYGVQD (reference sequence). The V end lost 8 bases, the J end lost 7 bases, and 20 bases lay between the germline ends. The CDR3 spells CASSGGHQEGTQYF. For the CDR3, the DNA is TGCGCCAGCTCGGGGGGACATCAAGAAGGGACCCAGTACTTC.

About this clone: This specimen includes other DNA sequences encoding the same CDR3. The DNA of the CDR3 is TGTGCCAGCAGTTTTCGGGGGGGCGCGAACACTGAAGCTTTCTTT. This sequence encodes CASSFRGGANTEAFF. The chain uses TRBV28 and TRBJ1-1; weak D call: TRBD1 (6 bases). Deletions cut 3 bases from V and 1 base from J, with 12 bases between. The germline CDR1 and CDR2 sequences are MDHEN and SYDVKM. The CDR3 contains 15 residues.

The rearrangement links TRBV5-1 to TRBJ2-1; TRBD2 matches at 8 bases. V was clipped by 0 bases and J by 7 bases; unmatched bases: 9. CDR1 SGHRS and CDR2 YFSETQ come from the germline V gene. The CDR3 is 16 residues long. The CDR3 sequence: CASSLAGGPSVNEQFF. The CDR3, as DNA: TGCGCCAGCAGCTTGGCGGGGGGGCCCTCCGTGAATGAGCAGTTCTTC. Full variable domain (rest looked up from reference TRBV5-1 and TRBJ2-1): KAGVTQTPRYLIKTRGQQVTLSCSPISGHRSVSWYQQTPGQGLQFLFEYFSETQRNKGNFPGRFSGRQFSNSRSEMNVSTLELGDSALYLCASSLAGGPSVNEQFFGPGTRLTVL.